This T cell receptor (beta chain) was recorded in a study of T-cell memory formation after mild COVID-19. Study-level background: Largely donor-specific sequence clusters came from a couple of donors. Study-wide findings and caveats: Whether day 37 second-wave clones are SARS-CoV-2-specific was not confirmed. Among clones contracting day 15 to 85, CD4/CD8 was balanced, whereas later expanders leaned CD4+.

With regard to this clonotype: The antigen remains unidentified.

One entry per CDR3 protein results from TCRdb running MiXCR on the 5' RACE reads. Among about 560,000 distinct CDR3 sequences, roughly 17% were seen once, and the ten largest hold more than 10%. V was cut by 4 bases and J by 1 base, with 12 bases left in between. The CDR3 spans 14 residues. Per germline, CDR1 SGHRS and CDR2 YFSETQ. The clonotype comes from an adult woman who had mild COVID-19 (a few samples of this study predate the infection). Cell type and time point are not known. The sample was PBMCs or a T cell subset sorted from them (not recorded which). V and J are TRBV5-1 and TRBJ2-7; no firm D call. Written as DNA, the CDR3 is TGCGCCAGCAGCGTTGACGAACCGTCCTACGAGCAGTACTTC. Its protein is CASSVDEPSYEQYF.